Below are 7 T cell receptor beta chains sequenced from a single sample in a study of T-cell memory formation after mild COVID-19. TCRdb recomputed calls from the 5' RACE reads with MiXCR, one row per CDR3 protein. This table has 470,000 or so distinct CDR3 sequences, 20% appearing once. Sequenced material: PBMCs or a T cell subset sorted from them (not recorded which). All receptors derive from an adult woman who had mild COVID-19 (a few samples of this study predate the infection). Cell type and time point are not known.

The V call is TRBV13, the J call TRBJ2-7, with TRBD1 identical over 10 bases. J lost 9 bases, V lost 5 bases, and 4 bases had no gene match. From germline, CDR1 is PRHDT and CDR2 FYEKMQ (reference sequence). CDR3 length: 12 amino acids. The CDR3 region is CASSPDRGLQYF. The CDR3 DNA reads TGTGCCAGCAGCCCGGACAGGGGGTTGCAGTACTTC.

This clonotype turned up a few times. The chain employs TRBV5-1 and TRBJ2-5; 10 nucleotides agree with TRBD2. This CDR3 has 14 residues. Germline trimming cut 4 bases from V and 6 bases from J; bases unmatched to any gene: 6. The V gene's germline CDR1 is SGHRS and CDR2 YFSETQ. CDR3: CASSSGGADKTQYF. CDR3 nucleotide sequence: TGCGCCAGCAGCAGCGGGGGGGCTGACAAGACCCAGTACTTC.

The sample holds a few counts of this clonotype. The chain has TRBV11-2 and TRBJ2-5; tentative D call: TRBD2 (6 bases). From germline, CDR1 is SGHAT and CDR2 FQNNGV. The length of the CDR3 is 14 residues. V dropped 5 bases and J dropped 5 bases, with 15 bases sitting between them. The CDR3 protein is CASSKSGLAETQYF. The CDR3 DNA follows: TGTGCCAGCAGCAAAAGCGGGCTCGCGGAGACCCAGTACTTC.

The table lists this clonotype with many counts. The V and J genes are TRBV24-1 and TRBJ2-1; D is uncertain. The CDR3 is 13 amino acids. The germline CDR1 and CDR2 sequences are KGHDR and SFDVKD. The V gene lost 5 bases and the J gene lost 4 bases, with 8 bases spanning the gap. The DNA for the CDR3 is TGTGCCACCAGTGTTACTGGGTACAATGAGCAGTTCTTC. This encodes CATSVTGYNEQFF.

The J gene is TRBJ2-2, the V gene TRBV5-8; D may be TRBD1 or TRBD2 (5 bases each). This CDR3 is 14 amino acids long. V was shortened by 7 bases and J by 6 bases, with 16 bases between the two germline ends. Germline values: CDR1 SGHTS, CDR2 YDEGEE. CDR3 sequence (DNA): TGTGCCAGCCATCCTAGCAGAGGGGCCGGGGAGCTGTTTTTT. It yields the protein CASHPSRGAGELFF.

V and J are TRBV7-8 and TRBJ2-1; D might be TRBD1 or TRBD2, each matching 6 bases. Germline lookup yields CDR1 SGHVS and CDR2 FQNEAQ. The CDR3 runs 14 residues. With 1 base removed from V and 7 bases from J, the gap between germline ends came to 11 bases. The CDR3 is CASSLVGGKNEQFF. The DNA for the CDR3 is TGTGCCAGCAGCTTAGTAGGGGGGAAAAATGAGCAGTTCTTC.

The chain is built from TRBV5-1 and TRBJ2-1, with 9 bases fitting TRBD2. This CDR3 is 15 amino acids long. After removal of 6 bases from V and 7 bases from J, the junction contained 11 bases not matched to a gene. Germline loops: CDR1 SGHRS, CDR2 YFSETQ. The CDR3 coding sequence is TGCGCCAGCAATTCCATAGCGGGGGTGTTGAATGAGCAGTTCTTC. Its protein is CASNSIAGVLNEQFF. Based on the CDR3 plus reference TRBV5-1 and TRBJ2-1, the full variable domain is KAGVTQTPRYLIKTRGQQVTLSCSPISGHRSVSWYQQTPGQGLQFLFEYFSETQRNKGNFPGRFSGRQFSNSRSEMNVSTLELGDSALYLCASNSIAGVLNEQFFGPGTRLTVL.